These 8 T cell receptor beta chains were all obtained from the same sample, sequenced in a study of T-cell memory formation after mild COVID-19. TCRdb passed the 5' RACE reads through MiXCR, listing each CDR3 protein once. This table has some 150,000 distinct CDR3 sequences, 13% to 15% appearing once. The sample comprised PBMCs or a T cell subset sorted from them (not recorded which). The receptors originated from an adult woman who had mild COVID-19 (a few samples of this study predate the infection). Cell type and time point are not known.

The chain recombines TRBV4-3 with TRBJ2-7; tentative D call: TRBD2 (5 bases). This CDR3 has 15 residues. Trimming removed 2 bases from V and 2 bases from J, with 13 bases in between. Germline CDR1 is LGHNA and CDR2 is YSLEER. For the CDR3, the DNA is TGCGCCAGCAGCCAATCACGGTCCGGGGCCTACGAGCAGTACTTC. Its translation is CASSQSRSGAYEQYF.

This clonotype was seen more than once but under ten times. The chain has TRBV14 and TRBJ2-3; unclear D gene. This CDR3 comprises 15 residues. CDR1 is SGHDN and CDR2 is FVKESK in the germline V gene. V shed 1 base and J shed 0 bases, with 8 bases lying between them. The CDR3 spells CASSQGEFSTDTQYF. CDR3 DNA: TGTGCCAGCAGCCAAGGTGAATTCAGCACAGATACGCAGTATTTT. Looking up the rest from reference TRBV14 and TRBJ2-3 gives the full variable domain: EAGVTQFPSHSVIEKGQTVTLRCDPISGHDNLYWYRRVMGKEIKFLLHFVKESKQDESGMPNNRFLAERTGGTYSTLKVQPAELEDSGVYFCASSQGEFSTDTQYFGPGTRLTVL.

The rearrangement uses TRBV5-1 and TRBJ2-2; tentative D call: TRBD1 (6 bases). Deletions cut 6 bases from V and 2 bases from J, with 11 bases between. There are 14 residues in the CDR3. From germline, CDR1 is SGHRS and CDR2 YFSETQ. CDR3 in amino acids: CASTAGDNTGELFF. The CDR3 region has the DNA TGCGCCAGCACGGCAGGGGATAACACCGGGGAGCTGTTTTTT.

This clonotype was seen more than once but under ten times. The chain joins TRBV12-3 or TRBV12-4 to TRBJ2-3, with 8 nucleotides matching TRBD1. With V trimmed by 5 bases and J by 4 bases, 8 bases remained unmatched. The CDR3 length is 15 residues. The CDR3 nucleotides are TGTGCCAGCAGTGTCAGGGGGCGATACCCAGATACGCAGTATTTT. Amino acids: CASSVRGRYPDTQYF.

For the CDR3, the DNA is TGTGCCAGCAGCTACGTCCGGGATATTGGGACCCAGTACTTC. It codes for CASSYVRDIGTQYF. The chain uses TRBV6-5 and TRBJ2-5; D may be TRBD2 (5 bases). The CDR3 is 14 amino acids. The germline V and J ends were trimmed by 6 bases and 7 bases, with 18 bases remaining between them. The germline CDR1 and CDR2 sequences are MNHEY and SVGAGI.

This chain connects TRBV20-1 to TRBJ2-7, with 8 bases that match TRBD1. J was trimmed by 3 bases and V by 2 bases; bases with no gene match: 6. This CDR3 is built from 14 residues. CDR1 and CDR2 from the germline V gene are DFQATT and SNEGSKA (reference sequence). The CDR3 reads CSARKQGEIYEQYF. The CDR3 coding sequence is TGCAGTGCTAGAAAACAGGGGGAGATCTACGAGCAGTACTTC.

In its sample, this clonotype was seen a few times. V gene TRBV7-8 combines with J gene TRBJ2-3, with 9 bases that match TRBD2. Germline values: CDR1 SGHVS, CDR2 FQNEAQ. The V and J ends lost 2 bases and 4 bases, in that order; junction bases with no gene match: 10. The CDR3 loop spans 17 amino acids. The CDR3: CASSLNVRGGMADTQYF. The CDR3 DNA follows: TGTGCCAGCAGCTTAAACGTGCGGGGGGGCATGGCAGATACGCAGTATTTT.

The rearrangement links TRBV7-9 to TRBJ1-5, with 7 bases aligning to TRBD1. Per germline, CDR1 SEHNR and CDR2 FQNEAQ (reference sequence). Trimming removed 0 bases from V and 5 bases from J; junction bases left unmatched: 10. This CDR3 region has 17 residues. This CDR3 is CASSLAALGQYYQPQHF. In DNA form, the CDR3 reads TGTGCCAGCAGCTTAGCGGCCTTGGGACAGTACTATCAGCCCCAGCATTTT. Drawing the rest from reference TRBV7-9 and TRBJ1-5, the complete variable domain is DTGVSQNPRHKITKRGQNVTFRCDPISEHNRLYWYRQTLGQGPEFLTYFQNEAQLEKSRLLSDRFSAERPKGSFSTLEIQRTEQGDSAMYLCASSLAALGQYYQPQHFGDGTRLSIL.